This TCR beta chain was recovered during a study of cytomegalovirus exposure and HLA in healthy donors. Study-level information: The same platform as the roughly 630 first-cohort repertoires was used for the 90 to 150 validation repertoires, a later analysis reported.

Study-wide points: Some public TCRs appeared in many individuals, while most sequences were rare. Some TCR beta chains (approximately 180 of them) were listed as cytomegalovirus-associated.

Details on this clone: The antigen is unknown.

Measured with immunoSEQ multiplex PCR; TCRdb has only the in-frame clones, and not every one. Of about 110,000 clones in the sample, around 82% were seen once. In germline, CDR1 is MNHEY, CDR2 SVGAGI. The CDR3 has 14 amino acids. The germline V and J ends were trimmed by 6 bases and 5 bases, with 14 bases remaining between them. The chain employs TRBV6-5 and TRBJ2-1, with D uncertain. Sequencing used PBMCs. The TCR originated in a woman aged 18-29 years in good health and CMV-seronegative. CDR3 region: CASRRIGSNNEQFF. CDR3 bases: TGTGCCAGCAGGAGGATTGGGTCAAACAATGAGCAGTTCTTC.